This note documents a single T cell receptor beta chain sequence. No antigen is known for it. This entry belongs to a study of T cell responses to AZD1222 COVID-19 vaccine. The study, taken as a whole, reports: Distributed over spike, vaccine-associated CD4 TCRs predominated at 160-218 and 743-854. Once two AZD1222 doses were given, Spike-specific TCR breadth and depth went up.

TCRdb's copy holds only in-frame clones and misses some; the assay was immunoSEQ multiplex PCR. The table lists fewer than 100,000 clones, around 85% of them singletons. The CDR3 loop spans 14 amino acids. Deletions cut 5 bases from V and 1 base from J, with 11 bases between. Germline CDR1 and CDR2: LGHNA and YSLEER. The rearrangement uses TRBV4-3 and TRBJ1-1; tentative D call: TRBD1 (5 bases). The clonotype originates from an adult who received the AZD1222 COVID-19 vaccine. The sequencing here drew on peripheral blood, taken 28 days after the second AZD1222 dose. CDR3 in amino acids: CASSSIGANTEAFF. CDR3 DNA: TGCGCCAGCAGCTCGATTGGGGCGAACACTGAAGCTTTCTTT.